The 12 T cell receptor beta chains listed next were all sequenced from one sample in a study of response to subunit inactivated influenza vaccine. One entry per CDR3 protein, called by TCRdb with MiXCR from the RT-PCR reads. The top ten clones hold 5.5% to 7% of a sample with under 800,000 distinct CDR3 sequences, approximately 15% of them seen once. The sequencing used PBMCs from blood, collected around two weeks before vaccination. The receptors stem from a man between 45 and 60 years old who received an inactivated influenza vaccine.

There are a few counts of this clonotype. The rearrangement uses TRBV12-3 or TRBV12-4 and TRBJ1-1; TRBD1 agrees at 7 bases. This CDR3 has 16 amino acids. After removal of 4 bases from V and 1 base from J, the junction contained 9 bases not matched to a gene. The CDR3 sequence: CASSSQGDTRNTEAFF. The CDR3 DNA follows: TGTGCCAGCAGTTCTCAGGGGGACACCCGGAACACTGAAGCTTTCTTT.

The genes are TRBV6-2 or TRBV6-3 and TRBJ1-5; possibly TRBD1 for D (5 bases). This CDR3 has 15 amino acids. From germline, CDR1 is MNHEY and CDR2 SVGEGT. Deletions cut 2 bases from V and 3 bases from J, with 11 bases between. DNA for the CDR3: TGTGCCAGCAGTTACCCCTTGGGGCTCAATCAGCCCCAGCATTTT. Translated: CASSYPLGLNQPQHF.

The chain recombines TRBV20-1 with TRBJ2-3; 7 nucleotides agree with TRBD1. Trimming at V came to 3 bases and at J to 2 bases, leaving 8 bases not matched to a gene. Germline V gives CDR1 DFQATT, CDR2 SNEGSKA (reference sequence). The CDR3 length is 15 residues. The DNA for the CDR3 is TGCAGTGCTAGTGTTGGGACAGTCTCCACAGATACGCAGTATTTT. This gives the protein CSASVGTVSTDTQYF.

In this sample, this clonotype turned up many times. The chain has TRBV11-2 and TRBJ2-1, with 8 bases aligning to TRBD2. The junction had 1 base not matched to a gene; V was cut back by 0 bases and J by 3 bases. Germline-derived CDR1 and CDR2 are SGHAT and FQNNGV. This CDR3 has 15 amino acids. The chain's CDR3 is CASSLDGGGYNEQFF. As DNA, the CDR3 is TGTGCCAGCAGCTTAGACGGGGGGGGCTACAATGAGCAGTTCTTC.

This clonotype was seen at least ten times. The gene calls are TRBV12-3 or TRBV12-4 and TRBJ2-5; tentatively, D is TRBD1 (5 bases). There are 13 residues in the CDR3. V shed 6 bases and J shed 4 bases, with 12 bases lying between them. In DNA, the CDR3 is TGTGCCAGCAGCAGCAGGGTTAGAGAGACCCAGTACTTC. Translated, it gives CASSSRVRETQYF.

The sample holds a few counts of this clonotype. The chain combines TRBV5-1 with TRBJ2-2; possible D gene TRBD2, 6 bases. Germline values: CDR1 SGHRS, CDR2 YFSETQ. The CDR3 covers 14 residues. The ends were cut back, 4 bases at V and 8 bases at J, with 15 bases in the middle. For the CDR3, the DNA is TGCGCCAGCAGCGCTGCGGGATATGAGGGGGAGCTGTTTTTT. Translating gives CASSAAGYEGELFF.

This clonotype was detected ten times or more. The genes are TRBV7-2 and TRBJ2-7, with unresolved D. This CDR3 has 12 residues. CDR1 is SGHTA and CDR2 is FQGNSA in the germline V gene. Between the trimmed V and J ends, which lost 4 bases and 7 bases, there was a span of 11 bases. The CDR3 nucleotides are TGTGCCAGCAGCTCCAACCTCCTGGAGCAGTACTTC. This sequence encodes CASSSNLLEQYF.

This clonotype was detected a few times. This chain joins TRBV15 and TRBJ2-3; a weak D match, TRBD1 (5 bases). Germline values: CDR1 LNHNV, CDR2 YYDKDF (reference sequence). The CDR3 loop spans 13 amino acids. Trimming removed 1 base at V and 8 bases at J, with 10 bases between. This CDR3 is CATSRARGGTQYF. CDR3 bases: TGTGCCACCAGCAGAGCTAGGGGCGGTACGCAGTATTTT. Together with reference TRBV15 and TRBJ2-3, the CDR3 gives the full variable domain: DAMVIQNPRYQVTQFGKPVTLSCSQTLNHNVMYWYQQKSSQAPKLLFHYYDKDFNNEADTPDNFQSRRPNTSFCFLDIRSPGLGDTAMYLCATSRARGGTQYFGPGTRLTVL.

This chain connects TRBV28 to TRBJ2-1, with 12 bases that match TRBD2. The J segment lost 4 bases and the V segment lost 6 bases, leaving 10 bases of the junction unmatched. In germline, CDR1 is MDHEN, CDR2 SYDVKM. The CDR3 extends over 17 amino acids. The CDR3 protein is CASSSLAGGPVYNEQFF. The DNA of the CDR3 is TGTGCCAGCAGCTCACTAGCGGGGGGACCCGTTTACAATGAGCAGTTCTTC.

This clonotype has a handful of counts. This chain uses TRBV7-9 with TRBJ2-7; 9 nucleotides line up with TRBD1. There are 14 residues in the CDR3. Germline CDR1 SEHNR, CDR2 FQNEAQ (reference sequence). The junction had 5 bases not matched to a gene; V was cut back by 1 base and J by 7 bases. CDR3 residues: CASSLGGQGSEQYF. The CDR3 DNA reads as TGTGCCAGCAGCTTAGGGGGACAGGGTTCGGAGCAGTACTTC.

The V call is TRBV5-1, the J call TRBJ1-4; 8 positions match TRBD1. Germline-derived CDR1 and CDR2 are SGHRS and YFSETQ. The CDR3 extends over 17 amino acids. The J segment lost 3 bases and the V segment lost 0 bases, leaving 7 bases of the junction unmatched. CDR3 nucleotide sequence: TGCGCCAGCAGCTTGGTCGGGACAGGTCAGGCTAATGAAAAACTGTTTTTT. Translated, it gives CASSLVGTGQANEKLFF.

Only a few counts were recorded for this clonotype. The gene calls are TRBV10-3 and TRBJ2-3; 15 bases line up with TRBD2. CDR3 size: 15 residues. Germline V lookup: CDR1 ENHRY, CDR2 SYGVKD. The trim removed 8 bases at V and 4 bases at J, leaving 4 bases unmatched. As DNA, the CDR3 is TGTGCCATCGCAGGGACTAGCGGGGGGCCAGATACGCAGTATTTT. Translated: CAIAGTSGGPDTQYF.